Shown below are 12 T cell receptor beta chains from a single sample sequenced in a study of CD8+ T cells in alopecia areata. The authors extracted RNA and reverse transcribed it into cDNA as the sequencing template. Profiled with immunoSEQ multiplex PCR; TCRdb holds only in-frame clones, not every one. Here the sample spans 150,000 to 180,000 clones, about 50% being singletons. Specimen: CD8+ T cells sorted from blood, collected at week 0. The receptor source for this set is a human donor with alopecia areata.

V gene TRBV30 combines with J gene TRBJ2-3; D is tentatively TRBD1 or TRBD2 (5 bases each). CDR1 and CDR2 from the germline V gene are GTSNPN and SVGIG (reference sequence). V was pared by 2 bases and J by 8 bases, with 20 bases between. The CDR3 has 15 amino acids. The CDR3 DNA reads TGTGCCTGGAGTAGTGGGACCGCGTTGTGGCGTACGCAGTATTTT. This codes for CAWSSGTALWRTQYF. Full variable domain (rest looked up from reference TRBV30 and TRBJ2-3): SQTIHQWPATLVQPVGSPLSLECTVEGTSNPNLYWYRQAAGRGLQLLFYSVGIGQISSEVPQNLSASRPQDRQFILSSKKLLLSDSGFYLCAWSSGTALWRTQYFGPGTRLTVL.

This clone came up a few times. The chain uses TRBV19 and TRBJ1-2, with D maybe TRBD1 (5 bases). Germline V lookup: CDR1 LNHDA, CDR2 SQIVND (reference sequence). The CDR3 has 14 residues. V dropped 0 bases and J dropped 6 bases, with 11 bases sitting between them. The CDR3 is CASSIDRGTDGYTF. CDR3 bases: TGTGCCAGTAGTATAGATCGCGGGACGGATGGCTACACCTTC.

This clone was seen a single time. The rearrangement joins TRBV13 to TRBJ2-3; 7 nucleotides agree with TRBD2. CDR1 PRHDT and CDR2 FYEKMQ come from the germline V gene (reference sequence). After removal of 6 bases from V and 8 bases from J, the junction contained 5 bases not matched to a gene. The CDR3 sequence is 12 residues long. CDR3 loop: CASRRGTATQYF. CDR3 sequence (DNA): TGTGCCAGCAGGCGGGGGACTGCTACGCAGTATTTT.

The rearrangement uses TRBV7-2 and TRBJ1-6, with 8 positions matching TRBD1. CDR1 is SGHTA and CDR2 is FQGNSA in the germline V gene. V gave up 9 bases and J gave up 6 bases; unmatched junction bases: 4. The CDR3 extends over 13 amino acids. Written as DNA, the CDR3 is TGTGCCAGTCTTACAGGGGGTAATTCACCCCTCCACTTT. This codes for CASLTGGNSPLHF.

This clone has only a few counts. Germline is not matched at one junction end, which may reflect a read error. The rearrangement links TRBV2 to TRBJ1-1; D call uncertain. Germline V gives CDR1 SNHLY, CDR2 FYNNEI. This CDR3 spans 10 amino acids. The CDR3, as DNA: TGTGCCAGCAATCCCACGGACCCCCTCTTT. Translating gives CASNPTDPLF.

V usage is TRBV13 and J usage is TRBJ1-1; D not certain. Per the germline V gene, CDR1 is PRHDT and CDR2 is FYEKMQ (reference sequence). The ends were cut back, 5 bases at V and 0 bases at J, with 7 bases in the middle. The CDR3 sequence is 13 residues long. The CDR3 nucleotides read TGTGCCAGCAGCCCCGCCATGAACACTGAAGCTTTCTTT. Its translation: CASSPAMNTEAFF.

This clone was picked up a small number of times. The chain employs TRBV29-1 and TRBJ1-2; D is perhaps TRBD1 (5 bases). Germline-derived CDR1 and CDR2 are SQVTM and ANQGSEA. The CDR3 runs to 12 residues. V was pared by 6 bases and J by 2 bases, with 10 bases between. CDR3 region: CSVSRENYGYTF. DNA for the CDR3: TGCAGCGTATCCAGGGAAAACTATGGCTACACCTTC.

CDR3 sequence: CASSVGGRTTYNEQFF. For the CDR3, the DNA is TGTGCCAGCAGCGTAGGTGGAAGGACGACCTACAATGAGCAGTTCTTC. The chain is built from TRBV9 and TRBJ2-1, with no clear D. CDR1 is SGDLS and CDR2 is YYNGEE in the germline V gene. This CDR3 has 16 residues. Trimming stripped 0 bases from V and 2 bases from J, with 12 bases between.

The genes are TRBV29-1 and TRBJ2-2, with D tentatively TRBD1 or TRBD2 (6 bases each). The V end lost 5 bases, the J end lost 3 bases, and 10 bases lay between the germline ends. Per germline, CDR1 SQVTM and CDR2 ANQGSEA. The CDR3 totals 13 residues. CDR3 amino acids: CSVRGLDTGELFF. In DNA, the CDR3 is TGCAGCGTTCGGGGGCTGGACACCGGGGAGCTGTTTTTT.

V and J are TRBV15 and TRBJ2-5; the match to TRBD1 covers 10 bases. Germline CDR1 is LNHNV and CDR2 is YYDKDF (reference sequence). This CDR3 has 16 residues. With 5 bases clipped from V and 3 bases from J, the junction kept 9 bases outside the gene matches. The DNA of the CDR3 is TGTGCCACCAGCGGTGACCCCGGGACAGGGGAAGAGACCCAGTACTTC. The encoded protein is CATSGDPGTGEETQYF.

The rearrangement links TRBV27 to TRBJ1-2, with D possibly being TRBD1 (5 bases). CDR1 MNHEY and CDR2 SMNVEV come from the germline V gene (reference sequence). The CDR3 is made up of 15 amino acids. The V end was cut by 2 bases, the J end by 4 bases, with 14 bases between. The CDR3 DNA is TGTGCCAGCAGTTTAACGGGGGAGGGCCTCTATGGCTACACCTTC. This translates into CASSLTGEGLYGYTF.

On this clone itself: At one boundary the junction diverges from the germline segment, which might be a read error. V is TRBV19 and J is TRBJ1-2; no clear D gene. The CDR3 has 12 amino acids. CDR1 and CDR2 (germline): LNHDA, SQIVND (reference sequence). The CDR3 DNA reads TGTGCCAGTAGCCAATCTCCCGCAGCTACTTCCTTC. It yields the protein CASSQSPAATSF.